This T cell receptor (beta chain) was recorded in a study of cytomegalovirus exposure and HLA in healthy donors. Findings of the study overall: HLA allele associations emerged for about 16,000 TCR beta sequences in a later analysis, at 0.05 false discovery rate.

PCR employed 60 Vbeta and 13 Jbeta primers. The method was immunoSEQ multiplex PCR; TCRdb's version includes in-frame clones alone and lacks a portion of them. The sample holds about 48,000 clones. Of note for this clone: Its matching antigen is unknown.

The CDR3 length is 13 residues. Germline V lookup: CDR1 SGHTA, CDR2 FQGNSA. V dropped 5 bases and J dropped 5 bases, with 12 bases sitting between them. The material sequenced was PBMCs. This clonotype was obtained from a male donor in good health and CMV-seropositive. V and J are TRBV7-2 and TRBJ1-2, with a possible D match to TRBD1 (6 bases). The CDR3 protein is CASSTGTHYGYTF. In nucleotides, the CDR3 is TGTGCCAGCAGCACCGGGACACATTATGGCTACACCTTC.